The T cell receptor beta chain under discussion was sequenced for a study of T cells in Graves' hyperthyroidism and ophthalmopathy. In germline, CDR1 is SQVTM, CDR2 ANQGSEA. V gave up 5 bases and J gave up 6 bases, with 14 bases separating them. CDR3 length equals 14 residues. About this clonotype: Its antigen is not identified.

Whole-study results and caveats: Blood also carried most thyroid clonotypes expanded above 0.001.

TCR beta CDR3 regions were amplified from RNA. Primed by the HTBI set, a first-round RT-PCR was run on the TCR CDR3. One entry per CDR3 protein results from TCRdb running MiXCR on the multiplex PCR reads. Altogether 650,000 to 800,000 distinct CDR3 sequences are present, approximately 42% being singletons, with the ten largest covering more than 7%. This sequence joins TRBV29-1 and TRBJ1-6; possibly TRBD1 for D (6 bases). The sequencing sample was made of peripheral blood or thyroid tissue (not recorded which). The sequence came from an adult man with Graves' disease, either hyperthyroidism or ophthalmopathy (not recorded which). The CDR3 loop is CSVISGDTNSPLHF. Written as DNA, the CDR3 is TGCAGCGTTATCTCTGGGGACACTAATTCACCCCTCCACTTT.